This note documents a single T cell receptor beta chain sequence. What it recognizes is unknown. The data belong to a study of spatial heterogeneity in lung cancer. In the study overall: There were consistently more beta-chain sequences detected than alpha-chain sequences. In the raw reads, each unique TCR and UMI combination was present more than ten times on average.

TCRdb redid the calling of the 5' RACE reads with MiXCR, one entry per CDR3 protein. In the table there are about 44,000 distinct CDR3 sequences, roughly an eighth of which are singletons. This CDR3 is built from 16 residues. Trimming stripped 0 bases from V and 7 bases from J, with 15 bases between. Germline-derived CDR1 and CDR2 are LGHNA and YNFKEQ. Study results and limitations: Ubiquitous, expanded tumor-derived TCRs were more frequently observed in blood at resection than at follow-up.

The time point denotes: sample taken at primary tumor resection. The input material, whole RNA from tumor, nontumor lung or frozen PBMC, was sequenced unsorted. The receptor comes from a male donor with early-stage non-small cell lung cancer. This material consisted of PBMCs, taken at surgery. J is TRBJ1-4 and V is TRBV4-2; a possible D gene is TRBD1 (5 bases). The CDR3 DNA follows: TGTGCCAGCAGCCAAGATCAAGTCGGGGGTAGTGAAAAACTGTTTTTT. It is translated as CASSQDQVGGSEKLFF.